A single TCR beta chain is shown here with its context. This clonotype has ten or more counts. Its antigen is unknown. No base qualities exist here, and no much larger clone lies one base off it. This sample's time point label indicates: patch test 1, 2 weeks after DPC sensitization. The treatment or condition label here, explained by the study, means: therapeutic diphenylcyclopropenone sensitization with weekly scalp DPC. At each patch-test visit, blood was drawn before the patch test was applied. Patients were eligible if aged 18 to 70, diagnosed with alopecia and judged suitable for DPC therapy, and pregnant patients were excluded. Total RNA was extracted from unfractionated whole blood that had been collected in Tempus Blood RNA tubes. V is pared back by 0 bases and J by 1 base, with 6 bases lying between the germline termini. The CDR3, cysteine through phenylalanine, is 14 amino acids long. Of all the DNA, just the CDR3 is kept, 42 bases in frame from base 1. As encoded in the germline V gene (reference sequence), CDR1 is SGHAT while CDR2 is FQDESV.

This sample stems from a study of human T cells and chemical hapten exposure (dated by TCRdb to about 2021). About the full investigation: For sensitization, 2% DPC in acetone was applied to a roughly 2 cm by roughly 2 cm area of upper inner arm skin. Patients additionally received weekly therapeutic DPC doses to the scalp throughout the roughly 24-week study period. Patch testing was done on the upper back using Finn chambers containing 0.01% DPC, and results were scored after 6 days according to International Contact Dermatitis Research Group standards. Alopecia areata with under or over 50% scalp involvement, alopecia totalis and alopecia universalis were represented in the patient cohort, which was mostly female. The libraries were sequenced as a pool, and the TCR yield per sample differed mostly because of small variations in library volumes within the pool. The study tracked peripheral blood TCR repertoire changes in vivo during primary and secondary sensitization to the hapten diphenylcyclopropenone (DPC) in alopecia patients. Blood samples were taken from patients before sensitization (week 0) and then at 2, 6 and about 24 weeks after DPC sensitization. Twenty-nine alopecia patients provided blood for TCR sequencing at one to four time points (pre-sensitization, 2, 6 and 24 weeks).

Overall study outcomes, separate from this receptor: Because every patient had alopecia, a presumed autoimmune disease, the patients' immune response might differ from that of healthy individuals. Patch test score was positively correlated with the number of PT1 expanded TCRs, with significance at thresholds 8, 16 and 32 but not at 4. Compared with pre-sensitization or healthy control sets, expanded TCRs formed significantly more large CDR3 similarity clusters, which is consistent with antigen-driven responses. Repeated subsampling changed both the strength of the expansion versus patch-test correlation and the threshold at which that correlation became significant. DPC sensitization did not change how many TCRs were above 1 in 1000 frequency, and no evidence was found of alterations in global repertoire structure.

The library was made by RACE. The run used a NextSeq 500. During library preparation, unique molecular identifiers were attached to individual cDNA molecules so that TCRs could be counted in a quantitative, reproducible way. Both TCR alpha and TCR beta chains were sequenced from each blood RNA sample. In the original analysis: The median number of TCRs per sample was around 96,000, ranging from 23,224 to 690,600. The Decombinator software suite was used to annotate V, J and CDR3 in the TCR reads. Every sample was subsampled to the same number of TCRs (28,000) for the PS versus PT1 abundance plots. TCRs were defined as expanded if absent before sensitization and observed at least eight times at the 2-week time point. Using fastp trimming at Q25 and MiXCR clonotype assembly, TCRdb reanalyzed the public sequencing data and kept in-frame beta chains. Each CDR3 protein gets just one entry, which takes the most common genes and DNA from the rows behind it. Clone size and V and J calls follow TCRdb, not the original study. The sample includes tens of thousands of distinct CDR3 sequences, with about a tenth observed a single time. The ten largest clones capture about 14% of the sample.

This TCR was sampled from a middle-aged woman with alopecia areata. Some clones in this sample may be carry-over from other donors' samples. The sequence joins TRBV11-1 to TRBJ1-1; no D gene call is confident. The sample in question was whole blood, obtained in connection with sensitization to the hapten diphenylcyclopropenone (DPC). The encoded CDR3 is CASSLAARNTEAFF. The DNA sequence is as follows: TGTGCCAGCAGCTTAGCCGCAAGGAACACTGAAGCTTTCTTT.